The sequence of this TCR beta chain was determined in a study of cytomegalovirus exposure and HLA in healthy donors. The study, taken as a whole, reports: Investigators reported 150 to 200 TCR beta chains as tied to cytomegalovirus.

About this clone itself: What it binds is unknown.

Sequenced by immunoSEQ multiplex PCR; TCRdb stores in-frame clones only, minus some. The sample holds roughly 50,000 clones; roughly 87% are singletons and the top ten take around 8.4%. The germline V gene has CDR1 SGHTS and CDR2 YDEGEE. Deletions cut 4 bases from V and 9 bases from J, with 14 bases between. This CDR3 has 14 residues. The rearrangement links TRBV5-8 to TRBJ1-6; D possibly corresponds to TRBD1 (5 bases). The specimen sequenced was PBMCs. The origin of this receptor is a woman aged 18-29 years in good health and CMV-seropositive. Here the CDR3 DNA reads TGTGCCAGCAGCCCCAGGGTATCTGGTTCACCCCTCCACTTT. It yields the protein CASSPRVSGSPLHF.